Listed here is a single T cell receptor beta chain. Its antigen is not identified. This record comes from a study of OX40 agonist ivuxolimab in advanced cancers. Looking at the study overall: A diagnosis of hepatocellular carcinoma, melanoma, renal cell or head and neck cancer was present in dose-escalation patients. A mean age of around 63 years, range roughly 23 to 79, was recorded, and roughly 80% were male.

The V gene end was trimmed by 6 bases and the J gene end by 2 bases; junction bases not matched to a gene: 2. Germline V gene sequence: CDR1 ENHRY, CDR2 SYGVKD. The CDR3 is 14 residues long. The method was immunoSEQ multiplex PCR; TCRdb's version includes in-frame clones alone and lacks a portion of them. Seen here are some 81,000 clones, roughly 87% observed once, and the top ten hold 5.5% to 6.5%. Whole-study results and caveats: With doses of 0.1-3.0 mg/kg, partial responders showed among the lowest clonal expansion. Doses of 0.1 to 3.0 mg/kg were accompanied by clonal expansion of CD4+ and CD8+ blood T cells by week 6.

The chain uses TRBV10-3 and TRBJ2-5; 11 nucleotides agree with TRBD2. This sequence was found in an adult with an advanced solid tumor such as melanoma, head and neck, liver or kidney cancer. Here the sequenced sample was CD4+ or CD8+ T cells sorted from blood, taken in a trial of the OX40 agonist ivuxolimab. The CDR3 here is CAIRGLAEQETQYF. DNA of the CDR3: TGTGCCATCAGGGGACTAGCGGAACAAGAGACCCAGTACTTC.